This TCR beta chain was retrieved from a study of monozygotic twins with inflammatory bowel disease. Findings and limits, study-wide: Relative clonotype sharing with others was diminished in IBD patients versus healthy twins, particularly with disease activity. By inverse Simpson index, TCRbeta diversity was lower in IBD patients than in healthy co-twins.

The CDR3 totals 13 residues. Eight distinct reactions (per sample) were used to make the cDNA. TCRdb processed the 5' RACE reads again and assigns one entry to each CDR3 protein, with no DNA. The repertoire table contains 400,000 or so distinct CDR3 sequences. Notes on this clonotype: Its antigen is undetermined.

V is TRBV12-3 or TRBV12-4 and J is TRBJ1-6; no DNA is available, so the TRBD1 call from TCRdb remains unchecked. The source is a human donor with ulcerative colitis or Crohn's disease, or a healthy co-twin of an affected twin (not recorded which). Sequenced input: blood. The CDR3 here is CASRQEYNSPLHF.